This TCR beta chain was captured by sequencing in a study of response to subunit inactivated influenza vaccine. Study observations and caveats: It was suggested by the authors that few new T cells are recruited by each seasonal influenza vaccination.

The V gene's germline CDR1 is SGHTS and CDR2 YDEGEE. The CDR3 sequence is 15 residues long. Between the trimmed V and J ends, which lost 5 bases and 7 bases, there was a span of 21 bases. In the case of this clonotype: Its antigen is undetermined.

TCRdb re-analysed the RT-PCR reads in MiXCR, keeping a single row per CDR3 protein. The sample contains hundreds of thousands of distinct CDR3 sequences, 12% of which appear only once. The receptor's source is a man aged 50 or older who received an inactivated influenza vaccine. This sequence joins TRBV5-8 and TRBJ2-5; TRBD1 might be the D (6 bases). The starting material was non-naive T cells sorted from PBMCs, obtained approximately 15 days before vaccination. CDR3 residues: CASSFGQRPEGTQYF. DNA for the CDR3: TGTGCCAGCAGTTTTGGACAGCGCCCCGAAGGGACCCAGTACTTC.